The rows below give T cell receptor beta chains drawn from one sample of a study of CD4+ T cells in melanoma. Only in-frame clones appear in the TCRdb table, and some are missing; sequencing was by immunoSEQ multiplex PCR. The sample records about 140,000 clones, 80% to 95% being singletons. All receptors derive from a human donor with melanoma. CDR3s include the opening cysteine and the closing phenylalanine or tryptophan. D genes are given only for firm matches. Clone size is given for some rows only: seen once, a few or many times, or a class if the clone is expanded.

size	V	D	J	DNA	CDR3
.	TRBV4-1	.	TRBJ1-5	TGCGCCACGTCGAGGGCCGCCAATAGCAATCAGCCCCAGCATTTT	CATSRAANSNQPQHF
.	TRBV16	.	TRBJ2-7	TGTGCCAGCAGCCAACACTCAGGGGATAGCAAGCAGTACTTC	CASSQHSGDSKQYF
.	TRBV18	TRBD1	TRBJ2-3	TGTGCCAGCTCCCCGCCAGGGGGCAGCGCTAGCACAGATACGCAGTATTTT	CASSPPGGSASTDTQYF
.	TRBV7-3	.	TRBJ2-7	TGTGCCAGCAGCTTAGGTCTCGGGTCGTCCTACGAGCAGTACTTC	CASSLGLGSSYEQYF
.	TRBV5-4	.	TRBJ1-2	TGTGCCAGCAGCTTGGACCTATCCGGCGGCTACACCTTC	CASSLDLSGGYTF
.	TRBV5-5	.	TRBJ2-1	TGTGCCAGCAGTTGGACCCAGCTCACCAATGAGCAGTTCTTC	CASSWTQLTNEQFF
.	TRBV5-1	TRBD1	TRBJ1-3	TGCGCCAGCAGCCAGGGACAGGGTATTTCTGGAAACACCATATATTTT	CASSQGQGISGNTIYF
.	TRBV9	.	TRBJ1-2	TGTGCCAGCAGCGTTCTCACTCCAGGGCCTAACTATGGCTACACCTTC	CASSVLTPGPNYGYTF
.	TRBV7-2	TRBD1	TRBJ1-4	TGTGCCAGCAGCTTAGGGGACAGTGCAAATGAAAAACTGTTTTTT	CASSLGDSANEKLFF
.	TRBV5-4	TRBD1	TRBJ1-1	TGTGCCAGCAGCGATCCGAGGACAGGGGTCCCTGAAGCTTTCTTT	CASSDPRTGVPEAFF
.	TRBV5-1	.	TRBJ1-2	TGCGCCAGCAGCTTGGACCGCTATGGCTACACCTTC	CASSLDRYGYTF
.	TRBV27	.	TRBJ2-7	TGTGCCAGCAGTAGGACTGGTCCCTACGAGCAGTACTTC	CASSRTGPYEQYF
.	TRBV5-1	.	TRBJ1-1	TGCGCCAGCAGCTTGGCAGCGGGCGGCACTGAAGCTTTCTTT	CASSLAAGGTEAFF
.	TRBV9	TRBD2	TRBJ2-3	TGTGCCAGCAGCGTAGTTAGCGGGGGGAGCACAGATACGCAGTATTTT	CASSVVSGGSTDTQYF
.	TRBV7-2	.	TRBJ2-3	TGTGCCAGCAGCTATGTTACACCTAGCACAGATACGCAGTATTTT	CASSYVTPSTDTQYF
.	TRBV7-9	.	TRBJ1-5	TGTGCCAGCAGCTTAACCAGGGACGGGAGCAATCAGCCCCAGCATTTT	CASSLTRDGSNQPQHF
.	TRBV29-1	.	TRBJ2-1	TGCAGCGTGTTGACAGACTACAATGAGCAGTTCTTC	CSVLTDYNEQFF
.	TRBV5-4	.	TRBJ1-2	TGTGCCAGCACCGTGGGTCAGGGGAACTATGGCTACACCTTC	CASTVGQGNYGYTF
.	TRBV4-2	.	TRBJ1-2	TGTGCCAGCAGCCAAGTTGAACAGTCCAACTATGGCTACACCTTC	CASSQVEQSNYGYTF
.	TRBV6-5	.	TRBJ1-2	TGTGCCAGCAGTTCCGGGACCTATGGCTACACCTTC	CASSSGTYGYTF
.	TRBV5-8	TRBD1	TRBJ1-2	TGTGCCAGCTCAGAAGGACAGGGACCCTCCAACTATGGCTACACCTTC	CASSEGQGPSNYGYTF
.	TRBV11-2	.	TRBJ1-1	TGTGCCAGCAGCTTAAGGGGGTCCACTGAAGCTTTCTTT	CASSLRGSTEAFF
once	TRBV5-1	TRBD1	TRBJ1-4	TGCGCCAGCAGCACCACCTGGGACAGACCAAATGAAAAACTGTTTTTT	CASSTTWDRPNEKLFF
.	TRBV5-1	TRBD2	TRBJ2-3	TGCGCCAGCAGCTTGGGACTAGCGGGGGCCAGCACAGATACGCAGTATTTT	CASSLGLAGASTDTQYF
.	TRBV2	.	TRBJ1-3	TGTGCCAGCAGGGGCAGCGCAACCTCTGGAAACACCATATATTTT	CASRGSATSGNTIYF
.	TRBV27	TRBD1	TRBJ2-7	TGTGCCAGCAAGACACCGGGACAGGGATCCTACGAGCAGTACTTC	CASKTPGQGSYEQYF
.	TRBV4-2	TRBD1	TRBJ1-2	TGTGCCAGCAGCCAAAGGGGGACAGGGGCAGGCTATGGCTACACCTTC	CASSQRGTGAGYGYTF
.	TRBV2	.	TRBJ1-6	TGTGCCAGCCTGGGCCAGGGGAATTCACCCCTCCACTTT	CASLGQGNSPLHF
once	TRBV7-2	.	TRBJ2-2	TGTGCCAGCAGCTCACCTTATAGCGGAAGGGGGGACACCGGGGAGCTGTTTTTT	CASSSPYSGRGDTGELFF
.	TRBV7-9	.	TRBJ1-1	TGTGCCAGCGGACCTCGTATCGGGGTGAACACTGAAGCTTTCTTT	CASGPRIGVNTEAFF
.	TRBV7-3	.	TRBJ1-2	TGTGCCAGCAGCTTAGGGGCAGGAGGTGGCTACACCTTC	CASSLGAGGGYTF
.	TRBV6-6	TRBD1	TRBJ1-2	TGTGCCAGCAGTTTGGGACAGGGGCAAAACTATGGCTACACCTTC	CASSLGQGQNYGYTF
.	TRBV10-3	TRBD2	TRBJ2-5	TGTGCCATCAGCCACAAGAGCGGGGGGGCACAAGAGACCCAGTACTTC	CAISHKSGGAQETQYF
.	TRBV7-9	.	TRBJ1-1	TGTGCCAGCAGCTCCGGACAGTCGAACACTGAAGCTTTCTTT	CASSSGQSNTEAFF
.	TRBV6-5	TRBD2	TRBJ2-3	TGTGCCACCTTAACCGGGACTAGCGGAACAGATACGCAGTATTTT	CATLTGTSGTDTQYF
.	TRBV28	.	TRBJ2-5	TGTGCCAGCAGTTTCCTGAGGGAGACCCAGTACTTC	CASSFLRETQYF
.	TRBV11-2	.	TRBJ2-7	TGTGCCAGCAGCTCTAACAGGAGCTCCTACGAGCAGTACTTC	CASSSNRSSYEQYF
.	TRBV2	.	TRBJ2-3	TGTGCCAGCAGTGTTTTTATGTCAGGGACAGATACGCAGTATTTT	CASSVFMSGTDTQYF
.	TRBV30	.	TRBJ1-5	TGTGCCTGGAGCTCCGGGATACTGCAGCCCCAGCATTTT	CAWSSGILQPQHF
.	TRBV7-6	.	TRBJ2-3	TGTGCCAGCAGCTCCAATGAGGGCGATACGCAGTATTTT	CASSSNEGDTQYF
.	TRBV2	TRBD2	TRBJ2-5	TGTGCCAGCAGTGAGCTAGCGGGGGGAGGGGGGACCCAGTACTTC	CASSELAGGGGTQYF
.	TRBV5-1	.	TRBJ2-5	TGCGCCAGCAGCTTGTACGGGGATGAACAGACCCAGTACTTC	CASSLYGDEQTQYF
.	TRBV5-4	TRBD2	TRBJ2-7	TGTGCCAGCAGTTGGGGGGGTGGAGTAGAAGAGCAGTACTTC	CASSWGGGVEEQYF
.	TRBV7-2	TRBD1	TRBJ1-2	TGTGCCAGCAGCTCCTTACAGGGGAAAGGCTACACCTTC	CASSSLQGKGYTF
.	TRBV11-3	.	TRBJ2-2	TGTGCCAGCAGCTCAGGGAACACCGGGGAGCTGTTTTTT	CASSSGNTGELFF
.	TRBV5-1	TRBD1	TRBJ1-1	TGCGCCAGCAGCTTACGGGTATCGACAGGGGGGAATGAAGCTTTCTTT	CASSLRVSTGGNEAFF
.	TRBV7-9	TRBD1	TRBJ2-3	TGTGCCAGCGGGGTAGGGACAGGGCATGCAGATACGCAGTATTTT	CASGVGTGHADTQYF
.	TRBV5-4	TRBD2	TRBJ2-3	TGTGCCAGCAGCTTGGGGGGAGCGGGGGACGGCACAGATACGCAGTATTTT	CASSLGGAGDGTDTQYF
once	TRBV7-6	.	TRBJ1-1	TGTGCCAGCAGCCTGACCCTACTGAACACTGAAGCTTTCTTT	CASSLTLLNTEAFF
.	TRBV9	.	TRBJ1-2	TGTGCCAGCAGCGCCCTTTCAACGGGGAGCGGTGGCTACACCTTC	CASSALSTGSGGYTF
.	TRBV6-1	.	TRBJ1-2	TGTGCCAGTGGGACTGCCGTCCATATTTCCTTC	CASGTAVHISF
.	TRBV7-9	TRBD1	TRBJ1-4	TGTGCCAGCAGCCCCGGACAGGCCTTTAATGAAAAACTGTTTTTT	CASSPGQAFNEKLFF
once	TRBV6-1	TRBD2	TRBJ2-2	TGTGCCAGCAGGGTTAGCGGGGGGGCGTTCGGGGAGCTGTTTTTT	CASRVSGGAFGELFF
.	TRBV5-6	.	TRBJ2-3	TGTGCCAGCAGCTTTTATGCCGGGGGCGTCAGCACAGATACGCAGTATTTT	CASSFYAGGVSTDTQYF
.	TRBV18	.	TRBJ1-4	TGTGCCAGCTCACCGGATTCGGGACTGGGGAATGAAAAACTGTTTTTT	CASSPDSGLGNEKLFF
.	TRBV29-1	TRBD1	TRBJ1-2	TGCAGCGTTGACGAATCCGGGACAGGGGACTATGGCTACACCTTC	CSVDESGTGDYGYTF
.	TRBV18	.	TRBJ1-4	TGTGCCAGCTCACCACCAGGATCAACTAATGAAAAACTGTTTTTT	CASSPPGSTNEKLFF
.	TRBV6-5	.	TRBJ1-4	TGTGCCAGCGGACCCCAGATCCGGTTTAATGAAAAACTGTTTTTT	CASGPQIRFNEKLFF
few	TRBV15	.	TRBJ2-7	TGTGCCACCAGCAGAGAACAGGGCGGTGGCTACGAGCAGTACTTC	CATSREQGGGYEQYF
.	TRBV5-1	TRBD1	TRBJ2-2	TGCGCCAGCAGCCTCTCAGGGGGCGGCGGGGAGCTGTTTTTT	CASSLSGGGGELFF